The following is a TCR beta chain sequence with its context. This clonotype was observed many times. Its antigen is still unknown. Base qualities are missing; no much larger clone stands one base away. The sample belongs to a study of T cells after yellow fever vaccination (dated by TCRdb to between 2018 and 2021). Turning to the overall study: The SMART-Seq v4 Ultra Low Input RNA kit was used to prepare libraries from fractions with low cell numbers. To follow T-cell clones before and after primary and booster YFV17D yellow fever vaccination, bulk TCR alpha and beta repertoires were sequenced over time. Two healthy male donors made up the cohort, one aged 18 to 29 years and the other aged 30 to 40 years. Blood samples were taken at several timepoints before and after primary and secondary immunization, and bulk PBMC replicates and cell subsets were isolated.

Here V drops 5 bases and J drops 2 bases, and the junction holds 6 bases not matched to any gene. The CDR3 has 15 amino acids, counting the end cysteine and phenylalanine. The sequence is cut down to CDR3 DNA, 45 bases in frame from base 1. Sequencing was performed on an Illumina NovaSeq 6000. TCR cDNA was synthesized by 5'RACE template switching, through which a universal primer site and unique molecular identifiers were introduced. cDNA synthesis was primed from both the TCR alpha and TCR beta constant segments. Two PCR steps were used to amplify libraries, with sample barcodes and sequencing adapters being added in the second step. Sequencing of the libraries was done on either Illumina HiSeq 2500 (2x100 bp) or NovaSeq (2x150 bp). The paper's data handling went like this. Reads were demultiplexed and collapsed into UMI consensus sequences with MIGEC, and V(D)J alignment was performed with MiXCR. Clonotypes responding to the vaccine were identified with edgeR on replicate PBMC samples, with the criteria of FDR below 0.01 and a log2 fold change above 5 up to day 15. CD4 or CD8 identity was assigned to each bulk clonotype according to whether the clonotype was present at higher abundance in the sequenced CD4 repertoire or the sequenced CD8 repertoire. TCRdb reanalyzed the raw reads on its own, using fastp at Q25 for trimming and MiXCR for clone calling, and kept in-frame beta chains. Rows are unified per CDR3 protein, each entry keeping the most common DNA and genes. The V and J calls and clone size come from TCRdb's table, not from the authors' own analysis. Present in this sample are about 220,000 distinct CDR3 sequences, around 3.1% of which were seen just once. The ten largest account for around 3.2% of the sample.

The sample's treatment or condition, from its label and the paper: live attenuated yellow fever vaccine strain. PBMCs were isolated from peripheral blood using a standard Ficoll-Paque protocol. Dynabeads CD4 and CD8 positive selection kits were used to isolate CD4 and CD8 T-cell fractions. RNA was extracted with TriZol from bulk PBMCs, CD4 and CD8 fractions, and dextramer-positive and dextramer-negative fractions. Broad study findings and their caveats: Because only a couple of donors were included in the study, the extent to which the findings can be generalized is limited. A small share of clonotypes occurred in both CD4 and CD8 compartments, likely arising from convergent recombination. After the booster, most of the clones that had expanded following primary vaccination were detected again (roughly 97% of CD4 and around 88% of CD8), which suggests that memory was broadly maintained. Computational filtering was needed because FACS-sorted repertoires could contain abundant contaminating clonotypes from the bulk population. Compared with the primary T-cell response, the secondary T-cell response was weaker but faster, peaking on day 5 rather than day 15.

The chain links TRBV12-3 or TRBV12-4 with TRBJ2-1; 7 middle bases align to TRBD1. This TCR was sampled from a young man who received the YFV17D yellow fever vaccine. Sequencing was performed on CD4+ T cells sorted from PBMCs, taken 10 days after the yellow fever booster vaccination. The CDR3 region: CASSHRDSPYNEQFF. Read as DNA, the sequence is TGTGCCAGCAGTCACCGGGACAGTCCCTACAATGAGCAGTTCTTC.